The present entry profiles one T cell receptor beta chain with its context. Its target is not known. The sample is drawn from a study of response to subunit inactivated influenza vaccine. Study-level results: Authors suggested few new T cells are recruited by each seasonal influenza vaccination.

V was cut by 6 bases and J by 2 bases, with 10 bases left in between. The CDR3 extends over 13 amino acids. Germline CDR1 reads MNHEY; CDR2 reads SMNVEV (reference sequence). TCRdb passed the RT-PCR reads through MiXCR, listing each CDR3 protein once. The data show fewer than 400,000 distinct CDR3 sequences, with just over 20% seen just once and roughly 10% held by the top ten. The rearrangement joins TRBV27 to TRBJ2-5, with D tentatively TRBD1 or TRBD2 (5 bases each). Sequencing used PBMCs from blood, obtained approximately 22 months after vaccination. This sequence originates from a man between 45 and 75 years old who received an inactivated influenza vaccine. CDR3 in DNA: TGTGCCAGCAGCGGGACCTATCAAGAGACCCAGTACTTC. Translation: CASSGTYQETQYF.